One and the same sample provided the 10 T cell receptor beta chains below, sequenced in a study of T cell responses to AZD1222 COVID-19 vaccine. TCRdb's copy holds only in-frame clones and misses some; the assay was immunoSEQ multiplex PCR. Of about 190,000 clones listed, approximately 91% are singletons. The material was peripheral blood, obtained on day 0 of AZD1222 vaccination. The receptor set was obtained from an adult in good health.

This clone has only a few counts. The V and J genes are TRBV21-1 and TRBJ2-7. TRBV21-1 is a recognized pseudogene. There are 14 residues in the CDR3. The CDR3 is CASSNSSAMGEQYF. The CDR3 DNA reads as TGTGCCAGCAGCAATTCATCTGCGATGGGCGAGCAGTACTTC.

This clone was observed a handful of times. This rearrangement joins TRBV27 to TRBJ2-2; 8 bases agree with TRBD2. CDR1 MNHEY and CDR2 SMNVEV come from the germline V gene (reference sequence). The CDR3 runs 15 residues. J was trimmed by 7 bases and V by 4 bases; bases with no gene match: 8. The CDR3 sequence: CASSSGTSLVGELFF. The CDR3 DNA reads TGTGCCAGCAGTTCTGGGACTAGTTTGGTCGGGGAGCTGTTTTTT.

The CDR3, as DNA: TGTGCCAGCAGCCCAGGGACTAGCTCCTACAATGAGCAGTTCTTC. The encoded protein is CASSPGTSSYNEQFF. The chain couples TRBV11-2 to TRBJ2-1; 8 positions agree with TRBD2. Germline CDR1 and CDR2: SGHAT and FQNNGV. The CDR3 is 15 amino acids. V dropped 5 bases and J dropped 0; count of bases not matched to a gene: 3. The complete variable domain, with remaining parts taken from reference TRBV11-2 and TRBJ2-1, reads EAGVAQSPRYKIIEKRQSVAFWCNPISGHATLYWYQQILGQGPKLLIQFQNNGVVDDSQLPKDRFSAERLKGVDSTLKIQPAKLEDSAVYLCASSPGTSSYNEQFFGPGTRLTVL.

The chain recombines TRBV7-8 with TRBJ2-1; 8 bases agree with TRBD2. The CDR3 has 15 amino acids. Germline CDR1 is SGHVS and CDR2 is FQNEAQ. The ends lost 5 bases at V and 3 bases at J; junction bases unmatched: 6. The chain's CDR3 is CASSRAGVDYNEQFF. The CDR3 bases are TGTGCCAGCAGCCGAGCGGGAGTGGACTACAATGAGCAGTTCTTC.

The chain joins TRBV7-2 to TRBJ1-5, with D possibly matching TRBD1 (6 bases). Deletions cut 5 bases from V and 3 bases from J, with 14 bases between. This CDR3 is built from 15 residues. From germline, CDR1 is SGHTA and CDR2 FQGNSA. DNA for the CDR3: TGTGCCAGCAGCCGGTCGGCAGGGGACAATCAGCCCCAGCATTTT. The encoded protein is CASSRSAGDNQPQHF.

The chain uses TRBV14 and TRBJ2-7; 7 bases agree with TRBD1. The CDR3 contains 17 residues. The germline V gene encodes CDR1 SGHDN and CDR2 FVKESK. The J segment lost 0 bases and the V segment lost 1 base, leaving 9 bases of the junction unmatched. CDR3 sequence: CASSQVASGTDSYEQYF. CDR3 in DNA: TGTGCCAGCAGCCAAGTTGCGTCCGGGACAGACTCCTACGAGCAGTACTTC.

V and J are TRBV6-5 and TRBJ2-1; 9 bases line up with TRBD2. Germline values: CDR1 MNHEY, CDR2 SVGAGI. The junction had 15 bases not matched to a gene; V was cut back by 5 bases and J by 13 bases. This CDR3 spans 15 amino acids. The CDR3 DNA sequence: TGTGCCAGCAGTCCTTATCATAGCGGGAGAGTTCAACAGTTCTTC. This sequence encodes CASSPYHSGRVQQFF.

V usage is TRBV18 and J usage is TRBJ2-5, with D possibly matching TRBD2 (6 bases). V was shortened by 2 bases and J by 4 bases, with 11 bases between the two germline ends. There are 14 residues in the CDR3. Germline V gives CDR1 KGHSH, CDR2 LQKENI. The CDR3, as DNA: TGTGCCAGCTCACCATCGGAGGGAGGAGAGACCCAGTACTTC. It yields the protein CASSPSEGGETQYF.

V gene TRBV20-1 combines with J gene TRBJ1-5; TRBD1 is a possible D gene (6 bases). The germline CDR1 and CDR2 sequences are DFQATT and SNEGSKA (reference sequence). Trimming took off 3 bases at V and 5 bases at J, with 14 bases between the two ends. This CDR3 has 14 residues. This chain's CDR3 is CSASRGQNYQPQHF. Here the CDR3 DNA reads TGCAGTGCTAGTAGAGGACAGAACTATCAGCCCCAGCATTTT.

The V call is TRBV19, the J call TRBJ1-1; unclear D gene. Germline assignment: CDR1 LNHDA and CDR2 SQIVND (reference sequence). The length of the CDR3 is 16 residues. Trimming left V 2 bases short and J 4 bases short, with 17 bases between. The CDR3 DNA is TGTGCCAGTAGTATAACCGGTCACCCACCAGGCACTGAAGCTTTCTTT. It codes for CASSITGHPPGTEAFF.